This entry lists 12 T cell receptor beta chains sequenced from one sample in a study of control samples from healthy donors and cancer patients. Using immunoSEQ multiplex PCR, the repertoire was profiled, and TCRdb retains in-frame clones only, with some absent. This table holds about 120,000 clones, approximately 90% found once. Material: blood. All receptors come from a man aged 35-49 years in good health.

The gene calls are TRBV2 and TRBJ2-7; no firm D call. Germline V lookup: CDR1 SNHLY, CDR2 FYNNEI. With 4 bases removed from V and 0 bases from J, the gap between germline ends came to 10 bases. The CDR3 is made up of 14 amino acids. In DNA, the CDR3 is TGTGCCAGCAGTGCTGGGCCCTCCTCCTACGAGCAGTACTTC. It yields the protein CASSAGPSSYEQYF.

The V and J genes are TRBV2 and TRBJ2-7; 7 bases line up with TRBD2. The CDR3 is 15 amino acids. J gave up 0 bases and V 7 bases, and 9 bases lay outside the gene matches. Looked up from germline, CDR1 is SNHLY and CDR2 is FYNNEI. CDR3 in amino acids: CASNPLGGSSYEQYF. The CDR3, as DNA: TGTGCCAGCAACCCCTTGGGGGGGTCCTCCTACGAGCAGTACTTC.

This chain's CDR3 is CASSDAQIYGYTF. DNA of the CDR3: TGTGCCAGCAGTGATGCGCAGATCTATGGCTACACCTTC. The gene calls are TRBV6-1 and TRBJ1-2; the D is unclear. Trimming stripped 3 bases from V and 4 bases from J, with 9 bases between. The CDR3 consists of 13 residues. Per germline, CDR1 MNHNS and CDR2 SASEGT.

This chain uses TRBV7-8 with TRBJ2-7; possibly TRBD2 for D (7 bases). The CDR3 is made up of 15 amino acids. Germline assignment: CDR1 SGHVS and CDR2 FQNEAQ. V dropped 4 bases and J dropped 6 bases, with 19 bases sitting between them. The CDR3 region is CASSSRGQSGSEQYF. Written as DNA, the CDR3 is TGTGCCAGCAGCTCGCGGGGGCAGTCAGGGAGCGAGCAGTACTTC.

The chain combines TRBV27 with TRBJ1-1; D is perhaps TRBD1 (6 bases). There are 14 residues in the CDR3. Germline assignment: CDR1 MNHEY and CDR2 SMNVEV (reference sequence). Trimming shortened V by 5 bases and J by 3 bases, and 13 bases separated the two germline ends. The CDR3 region has the DNA TGTGCCAGCAGTCCCCACAGGGACTACACTGAAGCTTTCTTT. Encoded protein: CASSPHRDYTEAFF.

The rearrangement uses TRBV7-8 and TRBJ1-2; D uncertain. The CDR3 spans 13 residues. The V end lost 5 bases, the J end lost 3 bases, and 10 bases lay between the germline ends. CDR1 is SGHVS and CDR2 is FQNEAQ in the germline V gene. The CDR3 is CASSPPGHYGYTF. The CDR3, as DNA: TGTGCCAGCAGCCCCCCCGGGCACTATGGCTACACCTTC.

This clone was seen only once. This chain uses TRBV10-3 with TRBJ2-5; D call uncertain. The germline V gene encodes CDR1 ENHRY and CDR2 SYGVKD. This CDR3 comprises 13 residues. Trimming shortened V by 4 bases and J by 3 bases, and 9 bases separated the two germline ends. CDR3 DNA: TGTGCCATCAGTGTAAGTGGGGAAGAGACCCAGTACTTC. It encodes CAISVSGEETQYF.

V gene TRBV21-1 combines with J gene TRBJ1-6. TRBV21-1 is recorded as a pseudogene. There are 15 residues in the CDR3. CDR3 bases: TGTGCCAGCCTGGCTAAGAGCTCCTATAATTCACCCCTCCACTTT. Amino acid sequence: CASLAKSSYNSPLHF.

CDR3 amino acids: CASSISPGLERGKLFF. In DNA form, the CDR3 reads TGTGCCAGTAGTATTTCACCGGGCCTCGAACGGGGAAAACTGTTTTTT. The chain is built from TRBV19 and TRBJ1-4; D uncertain. The CDR3 sequence is 16 residues long. V gave up 3 bases and J gave up 10 bases, with 21 bases separating them. Per germline, CDR1 LNHDA and CDR2 SQIVND (reference sequence).

A single count supports this clone. The chain has TRBV18 and TRBJ1-3, with D tentatively TRBD1 (5 bases). Trimming removed 6 bases from V and 0 bases from J, with 9 bases in between. Germline CDR1 KGHSH, CDR2 LQKENI. CDR3 length: 14 residues. As DNA, the CDR3 is TGTGCCAGCTCGGGACGTGACTCTGGAAACACCATATATTTT. Translated: CASSGRDSGNTIYF.

The chain joins TRBV2 to TRBJ2-7; 10 nucleotides line up with TRBD2. V gave up 10 bases and J gave up 2 bases; unmatched junction bases: 2. The CDR3 length is 12 residues. Germline values: CDR1 SNHLY, CDR2 FYNNEI. The CDR3 loop is CATSGGAYEQYF. The CDR3 DNA is TGTGCCACCAGCGGGGGGGCCTACGAGCAGTACTTC.

This clone was seen only once. This chain connects TRBV30 to TRBJ2-5, with D uncertain. Germline V CDR1 and CDR2: GTSNPN, SVGIG (reference sequence). V lost 3 bases to trimming and J lost 3 bases, with 5 bases between them. The CDR3 runs to 11 residues. DNA for the CDR3: TGTGCCTGGAGCAGAAAAGAGACCCAGTACTTC. The encoded protein is CAWSRKETQYF. The whole variable domain, filled in from reference TRBV30 and TRBJ2-5, reads SQTIHQWPATLVQPVGSPLSLECTVEGTSNPNLYWYRQAAGRGLQLLFYSVGIGQISSEVPQNLSASRPQDRQFILSSKKLLLSDSGFYLCAWSRKETQYFGPGTRLLVL.